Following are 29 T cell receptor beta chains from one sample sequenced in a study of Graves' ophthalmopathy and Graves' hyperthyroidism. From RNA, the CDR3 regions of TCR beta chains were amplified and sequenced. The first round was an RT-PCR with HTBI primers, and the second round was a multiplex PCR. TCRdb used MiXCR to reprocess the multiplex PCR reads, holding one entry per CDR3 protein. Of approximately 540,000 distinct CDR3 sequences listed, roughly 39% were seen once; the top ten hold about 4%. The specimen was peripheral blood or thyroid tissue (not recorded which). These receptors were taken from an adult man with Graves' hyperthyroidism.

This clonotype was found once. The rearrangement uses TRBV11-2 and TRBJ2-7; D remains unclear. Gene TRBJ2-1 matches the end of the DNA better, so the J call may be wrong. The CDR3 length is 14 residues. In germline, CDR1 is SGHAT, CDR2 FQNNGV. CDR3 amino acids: CASSLDPTIHEQFF. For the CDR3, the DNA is TGTGCCAGCAGCTTAGATCCGACGATACATGAGCAGTTCTTC.

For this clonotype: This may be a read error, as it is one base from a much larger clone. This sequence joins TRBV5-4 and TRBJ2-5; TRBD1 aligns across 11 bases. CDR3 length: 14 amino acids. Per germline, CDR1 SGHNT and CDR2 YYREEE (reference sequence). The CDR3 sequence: CDSSFGTGGETQYF. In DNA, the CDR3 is TGTGACAGCAGCTTTGGGACAGGGGGAGAGACCCAGTACTTC.

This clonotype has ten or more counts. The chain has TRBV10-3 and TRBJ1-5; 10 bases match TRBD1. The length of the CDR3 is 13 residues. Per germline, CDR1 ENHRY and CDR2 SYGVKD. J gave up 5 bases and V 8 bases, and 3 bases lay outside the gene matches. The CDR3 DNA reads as TGTGCCATCGCCGGGACAGGGGATCAGCCCCAGCATTTT. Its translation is CAIAGTGDQPQHF.

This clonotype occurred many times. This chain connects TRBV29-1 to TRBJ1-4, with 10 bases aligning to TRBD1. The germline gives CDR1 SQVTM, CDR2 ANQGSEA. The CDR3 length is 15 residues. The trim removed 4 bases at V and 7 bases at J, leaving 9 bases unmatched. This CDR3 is CSVASLGTGVEKLFF. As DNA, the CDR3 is TGCAGCGTTGCATCTCTCGGGACAGGGGTTGAAAAACTGTTTTTT.

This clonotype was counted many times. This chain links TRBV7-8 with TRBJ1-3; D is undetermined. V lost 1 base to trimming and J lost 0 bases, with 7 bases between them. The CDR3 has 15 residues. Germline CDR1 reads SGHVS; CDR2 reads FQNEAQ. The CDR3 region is CASSLEQHSGNTIYF. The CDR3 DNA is TGTGCCAGCAGCTTAGAACAGCACTCTGGAAACACCATATATTTT. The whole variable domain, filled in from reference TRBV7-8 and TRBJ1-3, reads GAGVSQSPRYKVAKRGQDVALRCDPISGHVSLFWYQQALGQGPEFLTYFQNEAQLDKSGLPSDRFFAERPEGSVSTLKIQRTQQEDSAVYLCASSLEQHSGNTIYFGEGSWLTVV.

Here the CDR3 reads CSVFGKGTADEKLFF. The CDR3 coding sequence is TGCAGTGTCTTTGGGAAGGGGACAGCCGATGAAAAACTGTTTTTT. The V gene is TRBV20-1, the J gene TRBJ1-4; 7 bases line up with TRBD1. This CDR3 is 15 amino acids long. V gave up 7 bases and J gave up 6 bases; unmatched junction bases: 14. Germline V gives CDR1 DFQATT, CDR2 SNEGSKA (reference sequence).

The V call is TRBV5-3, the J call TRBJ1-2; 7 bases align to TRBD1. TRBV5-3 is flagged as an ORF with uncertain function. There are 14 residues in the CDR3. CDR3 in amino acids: CARDWVGTDYGYTF. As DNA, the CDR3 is TGTGCTAGAGATTGGGTTGGGACAGACTATGGCTACACCTTC.

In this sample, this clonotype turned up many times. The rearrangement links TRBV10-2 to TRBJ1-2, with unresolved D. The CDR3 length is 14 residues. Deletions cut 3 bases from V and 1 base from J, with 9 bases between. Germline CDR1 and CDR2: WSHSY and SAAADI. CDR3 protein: CASSEGKGNYGYTF. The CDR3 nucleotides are TGCGCCAGCAGTGAAGGGAAGGGTAACTATGGCTACACCTTC.

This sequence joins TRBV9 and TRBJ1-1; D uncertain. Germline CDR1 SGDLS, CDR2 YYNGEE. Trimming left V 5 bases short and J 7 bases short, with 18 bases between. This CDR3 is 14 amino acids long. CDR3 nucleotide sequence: TGTGCCAGCAGATATACGGTGGCAACTAATGAAGCTTTCTTT. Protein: CASRYTVATNEAFF.

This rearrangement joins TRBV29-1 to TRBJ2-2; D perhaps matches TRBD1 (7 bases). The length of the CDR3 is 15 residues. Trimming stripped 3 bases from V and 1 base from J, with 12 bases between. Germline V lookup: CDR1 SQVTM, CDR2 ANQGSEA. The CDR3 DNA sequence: TGCAGCGTTGATCGGCAGGGGGGGAACACCGGGGAGCTGTTTTTT. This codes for CSVDRQGGNTGELFF.

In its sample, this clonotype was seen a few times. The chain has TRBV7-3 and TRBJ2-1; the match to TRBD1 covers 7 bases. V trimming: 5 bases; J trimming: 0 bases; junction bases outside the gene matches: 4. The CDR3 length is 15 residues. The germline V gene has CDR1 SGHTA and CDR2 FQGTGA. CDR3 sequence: CASSHTGDSYNEQFF. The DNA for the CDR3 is TGTGCCAGCAGCCATACAGGGGACTCCTACAATGAGCAGTTCTTC.

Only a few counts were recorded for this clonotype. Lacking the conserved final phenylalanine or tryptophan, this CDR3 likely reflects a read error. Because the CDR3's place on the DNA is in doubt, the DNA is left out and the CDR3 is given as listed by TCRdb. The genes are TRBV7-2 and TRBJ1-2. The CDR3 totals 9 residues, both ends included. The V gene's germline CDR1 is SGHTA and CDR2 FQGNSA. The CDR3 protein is CASSLYGTS.

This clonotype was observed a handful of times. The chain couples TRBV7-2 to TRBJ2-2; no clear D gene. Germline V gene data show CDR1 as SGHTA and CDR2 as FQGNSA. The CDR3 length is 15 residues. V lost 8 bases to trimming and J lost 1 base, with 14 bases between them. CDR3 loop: CASSPQHRNTGELFF. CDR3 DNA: TGTGCCAGCTCACCACAGCACCGGAACACCGGGGAGCTGTTTTTT.

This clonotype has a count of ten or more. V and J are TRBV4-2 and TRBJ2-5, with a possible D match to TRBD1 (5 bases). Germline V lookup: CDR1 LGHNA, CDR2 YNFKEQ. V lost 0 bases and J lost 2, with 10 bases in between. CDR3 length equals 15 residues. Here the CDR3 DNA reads TGTGCCAGCAGCCAAGAATCGACAGTGCAAGAGACCCAGTACTTC. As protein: CASSQESTVQETQYF.

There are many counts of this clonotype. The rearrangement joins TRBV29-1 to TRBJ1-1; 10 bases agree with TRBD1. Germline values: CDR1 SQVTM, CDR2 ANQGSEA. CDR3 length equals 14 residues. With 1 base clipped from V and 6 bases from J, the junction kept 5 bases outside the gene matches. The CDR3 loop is CSVEGDRGGSEAFF. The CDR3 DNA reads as TGCAGCGTTGAAGGGGACAGGGGTGGGTCTGAAGCTTTCTTT.

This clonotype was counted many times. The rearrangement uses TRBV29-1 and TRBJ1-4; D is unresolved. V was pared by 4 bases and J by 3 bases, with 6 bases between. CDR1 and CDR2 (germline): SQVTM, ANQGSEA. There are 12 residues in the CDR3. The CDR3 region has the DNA TGCAGCGTTGGGGATGCTAATGAAAAACTGTTTTTT. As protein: CSVGDANEKLFF.

The CDR3 sequence: CASSLGIADTQYF. The CDR3 DNA reads as TGTGCCAGCAGCTTAGGGATAGCGGATACGCAGTATTTT. This sequence joins TRBV11-2 and TRBJ2-3, with D possibly being TRBD2 (5 bases). V was pared by 1 base and J by 6 bases, with 8 bases between. There are 13 residues in the CDR3. The germline gives CDR1 SGHAT, CDR2 FQNNGV.

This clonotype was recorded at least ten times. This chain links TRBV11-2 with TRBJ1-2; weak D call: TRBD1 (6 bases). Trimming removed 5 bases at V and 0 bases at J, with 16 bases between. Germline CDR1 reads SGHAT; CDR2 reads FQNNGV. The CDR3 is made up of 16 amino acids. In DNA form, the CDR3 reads TGTGCCAGCAGCCAACAGACAGGCGTCGCTAACTATGGCTACACCTTC. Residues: CASSQQTGVANYGYTF.

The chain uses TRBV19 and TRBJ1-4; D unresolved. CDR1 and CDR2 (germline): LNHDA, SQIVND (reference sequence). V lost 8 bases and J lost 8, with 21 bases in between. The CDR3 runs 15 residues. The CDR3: CASSLGSFAGEKLFF. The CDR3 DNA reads TGTGCCAGTTCGCTTGGGAGCTTTGCAGGCGAAAAACTGTTTTTT.

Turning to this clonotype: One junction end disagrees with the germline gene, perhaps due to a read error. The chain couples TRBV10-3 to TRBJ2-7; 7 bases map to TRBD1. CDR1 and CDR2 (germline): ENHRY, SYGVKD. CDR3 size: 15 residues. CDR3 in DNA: TGTGCCAGCAGTGAAGCAGGGGGTGTCTACAATGAGCAGTACTTC. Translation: CASSEAGGVYNEQYF.

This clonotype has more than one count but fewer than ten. The CDR3 loop is CAWSVLGGTEAFF. The CDR3 bases are TGTGCCTGGAGTGTACTGGGGGGGACTGAAGCTTTCTTT. The V call is TRBV30, the J call TRBJ1-1; possible D gene TRBD1, 5 bases. CDR3 length: 13 amino acids. The V end was cut by 0 bases, the J end by 5 bases, with 10 bases between. Germline V lookup: CDR1 GTSNPN, CDR2 SVGIG (reference sequence).

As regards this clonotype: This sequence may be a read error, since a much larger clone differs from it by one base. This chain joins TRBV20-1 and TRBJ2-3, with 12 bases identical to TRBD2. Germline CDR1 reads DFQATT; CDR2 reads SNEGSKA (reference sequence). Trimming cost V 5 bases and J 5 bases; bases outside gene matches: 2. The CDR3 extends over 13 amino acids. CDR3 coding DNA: TGCAGTGCTCCGGGACTAGCGGGAGATACGCAGTATTTT. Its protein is CSAPGLAGDTQYF.

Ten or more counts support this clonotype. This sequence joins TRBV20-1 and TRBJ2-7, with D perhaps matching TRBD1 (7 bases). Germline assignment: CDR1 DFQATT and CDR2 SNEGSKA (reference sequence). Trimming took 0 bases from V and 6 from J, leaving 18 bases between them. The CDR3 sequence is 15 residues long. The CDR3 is CSARDRRQGGGEQYF. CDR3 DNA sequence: TGCAGTGCTAGAGATCGGAGGCAGGGGGGCGGCGAGCAGTACTTC.

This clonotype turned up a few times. CDR3 region: CASSSGQGLETQYF. The CDR3 DNA is TGCGCCAGCAGCTCAGGACAGGGCTTAGAGACCCAGTACTTC. This chain links TRBV5-1 with TRBJ2-5; 8 nucleotides match TRBD1. This CDR3 region has 14 residues. The germline gives CDR1 SGHRS, CDR2 YFSETQ. The V gene end was trimmed by 3 bases and the J gene end by 4 bases; junction bases not matched to a gene: 5.

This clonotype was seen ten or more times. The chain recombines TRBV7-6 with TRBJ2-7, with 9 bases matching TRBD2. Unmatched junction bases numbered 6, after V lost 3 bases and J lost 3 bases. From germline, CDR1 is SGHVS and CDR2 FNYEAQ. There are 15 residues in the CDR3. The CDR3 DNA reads TGTGCCAGCAGCTTGGAGACTAGCGGCTACTACGAGCAGTACTTC. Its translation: CASSLETSGYYEQYF.

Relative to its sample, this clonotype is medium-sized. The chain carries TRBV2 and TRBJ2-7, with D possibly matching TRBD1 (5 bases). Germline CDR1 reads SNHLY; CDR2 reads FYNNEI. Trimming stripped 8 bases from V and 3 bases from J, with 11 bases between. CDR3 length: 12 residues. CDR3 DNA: TGTGCCAGCCGGTCGCAGGGCTACGAGCAGTACTTC. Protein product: CASRSQGYEQYF.

The CDR3 DNA reads as TGTGCCAGCAGCGCGACAGGGCGCAATCAGCCCCAGCATTTT. Its protein is CASSATGRNQPQHF. The chain is built from TRBV7-2 and TRBJ1-5, with 7 bases aligning to TRBD1. This CDR3 region has 14 residues. Germline values: CDR1 SGHTA, CDR2 FQGNSA. With 5 bases clipped from V and 2 bases from J, the junction kept 3 bases outside the gene matches.

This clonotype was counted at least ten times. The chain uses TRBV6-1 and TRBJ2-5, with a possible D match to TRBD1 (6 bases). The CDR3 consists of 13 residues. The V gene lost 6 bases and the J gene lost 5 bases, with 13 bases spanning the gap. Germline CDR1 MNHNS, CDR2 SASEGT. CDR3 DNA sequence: TGTGCCAGCAGGGCAACAGGGCTCGAGACCCAGTACTTC. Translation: CASRATGLETQYF.

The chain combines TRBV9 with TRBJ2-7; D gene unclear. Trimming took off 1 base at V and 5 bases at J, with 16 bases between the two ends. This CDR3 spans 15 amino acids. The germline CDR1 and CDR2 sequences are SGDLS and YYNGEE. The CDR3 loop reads CASSVHQFPTHEQYF. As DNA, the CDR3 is TGTGCCAGCAGCGTACACCAGTTCCCAACCCACGAGCAGTACTTC.